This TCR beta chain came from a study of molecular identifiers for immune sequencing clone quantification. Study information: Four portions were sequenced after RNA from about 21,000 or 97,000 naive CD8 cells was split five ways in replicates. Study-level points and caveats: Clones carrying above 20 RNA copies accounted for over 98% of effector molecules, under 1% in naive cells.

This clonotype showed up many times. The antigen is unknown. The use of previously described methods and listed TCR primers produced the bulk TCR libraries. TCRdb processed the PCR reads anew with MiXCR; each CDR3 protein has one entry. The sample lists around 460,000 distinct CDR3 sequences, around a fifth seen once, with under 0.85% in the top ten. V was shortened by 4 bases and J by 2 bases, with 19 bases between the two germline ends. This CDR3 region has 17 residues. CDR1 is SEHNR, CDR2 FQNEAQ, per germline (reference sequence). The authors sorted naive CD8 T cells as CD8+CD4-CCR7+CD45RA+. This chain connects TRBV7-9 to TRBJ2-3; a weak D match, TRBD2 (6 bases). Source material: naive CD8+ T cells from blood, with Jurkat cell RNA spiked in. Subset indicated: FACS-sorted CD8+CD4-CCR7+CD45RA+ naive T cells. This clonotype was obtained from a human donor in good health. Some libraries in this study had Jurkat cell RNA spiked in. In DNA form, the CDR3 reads TGTGCCAGCAGCTATGCTCCGCGGGGCCCTCTCACAGATACGCAGTATTTT. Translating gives CASSYAPRGPLTDTQYF.